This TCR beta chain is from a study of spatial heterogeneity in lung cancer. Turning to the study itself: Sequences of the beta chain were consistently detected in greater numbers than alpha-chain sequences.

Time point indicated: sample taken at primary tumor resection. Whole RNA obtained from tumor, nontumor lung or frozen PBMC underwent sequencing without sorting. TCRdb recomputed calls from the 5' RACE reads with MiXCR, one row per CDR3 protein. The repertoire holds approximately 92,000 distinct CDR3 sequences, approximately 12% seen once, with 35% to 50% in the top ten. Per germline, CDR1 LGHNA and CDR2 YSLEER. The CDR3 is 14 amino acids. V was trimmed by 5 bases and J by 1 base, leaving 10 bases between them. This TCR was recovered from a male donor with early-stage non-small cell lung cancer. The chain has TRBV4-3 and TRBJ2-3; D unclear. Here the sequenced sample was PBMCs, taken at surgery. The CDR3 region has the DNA TGCGCCAGCAGCACCCGGGCAGGCACAGATACGCAGTATTTT. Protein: CASSTRAGTDTQYF.